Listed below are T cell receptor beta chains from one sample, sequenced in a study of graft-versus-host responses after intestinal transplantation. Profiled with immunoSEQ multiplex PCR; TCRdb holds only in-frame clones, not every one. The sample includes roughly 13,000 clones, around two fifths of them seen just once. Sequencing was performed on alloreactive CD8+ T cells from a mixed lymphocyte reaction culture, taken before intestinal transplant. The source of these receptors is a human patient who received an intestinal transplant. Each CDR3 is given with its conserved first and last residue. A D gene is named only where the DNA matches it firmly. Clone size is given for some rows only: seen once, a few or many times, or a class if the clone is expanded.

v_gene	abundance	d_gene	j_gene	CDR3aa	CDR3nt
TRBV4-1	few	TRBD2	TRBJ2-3	CASSQLAGGRTDTQYF	TGCGCCAGCAGCCAACTAGCGGGGGGGCGCACAGATACGCAGTATTTT
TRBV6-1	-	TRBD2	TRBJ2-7	CASRLAGVSYEQYF	TGTGCCAGCAGACTAGCGGGAGTGTCATACGAGCAGTACTTC
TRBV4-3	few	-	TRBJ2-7	CASSQGGGGSYEQYF	TGCGCCAGCAGCCAAGGCGGCGGCGGCTCCTACGAGCAGTACTTC
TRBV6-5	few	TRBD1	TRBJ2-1	CASSYGQGEQFF	TGTGCCAGCAGTTACGGACAGGGGGAGCAGTTCTTC
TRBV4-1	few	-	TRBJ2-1	CASSPWTEYNEQFF	TGCGCCAGCAGCCCCTGGACAGAGTACAATGAGCAGTTCTTC
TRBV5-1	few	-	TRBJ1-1	CASSLGWGHTEAFF	TGCGCCAGCAGCTTGGGTTGGGGGCACACTGAAGCTTTCTTT
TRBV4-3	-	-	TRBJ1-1	CASSQDPAIPLDTMNTEAFF	TGCGCCAGCAGCCAAGACCCCGCTATTCCTTTAGACACCATGAACACTGAAGCTTTCTTT
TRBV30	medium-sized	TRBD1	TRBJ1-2	CAWSSGQINGYTF	TGTGCCTGGAGTTCGGGACAGATTAATGGCTACACCTTC
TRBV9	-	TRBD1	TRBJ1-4	CASSPYRTGAANEKLFF	TGTGCCAGCAGCCCTTACAGGACAGGGGCCGCTAATGAAAAACTGTTTTTT
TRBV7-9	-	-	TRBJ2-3	CASSSTSNTQYF	TGTGCCAGCAGCTCGACTAGTAATACGCAGTATTTT
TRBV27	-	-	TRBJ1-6	CASSPGITLHF	TGTGCCAGCAGTCCAGGGATAACCCTCCACTTT
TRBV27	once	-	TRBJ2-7	CASSLSSSHEQYF	TGTGCCAGCAGTTTATCTAGCTCCCACGAGCAGTACTTC
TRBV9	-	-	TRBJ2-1	CASSVFDRDEQFF	TGTGCCAGCAGCGTGTTCGACCGGGATGAGCAGTTCTTC
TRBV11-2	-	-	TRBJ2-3	CASSLELTDTQYF	TGTGCCAGCAGCTTAGAACTCACAGATACGCAGTATTTT
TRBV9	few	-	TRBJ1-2	CASSEDEEELWLMGYTF	TGTGCCAGCAGCGAGGACGAGGAGGAACTATGGCTAATGGGCTACACCTTC
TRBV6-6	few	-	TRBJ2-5	CASSPHGGETQYF	TGTGCCAGCAGTCCGCACGGAGGAGAGACCCAGTACTTC
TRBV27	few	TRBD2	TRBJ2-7	CASFSGGEQYF	TGTGCCAGTTTTAGCGGGGGGGAGCAGTACTTC
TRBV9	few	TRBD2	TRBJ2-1	CASSAGTSGYNEQFF	TGTGCCAGCAGCGCCGGGACTAGCGGGTACAATGAGCAGTTCTTC
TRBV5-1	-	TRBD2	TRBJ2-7	CASRLRKRTSGKSYEQYF	TGCGCCAGCAGGCTTAGGAAAAGGACTAGCGGGAAATCTTACGAGCAGTACTTC
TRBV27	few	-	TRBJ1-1	CASSFPGVAEAFF	TGTGCCAGCAGTTTTCCAGGGGTAGCTGAAGCTTTCTTT
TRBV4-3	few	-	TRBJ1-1	CASSSPMTGEAFF	TGCGCCAGCAGCTCTCCGATGACAGGTGAAGCTTTCTTT
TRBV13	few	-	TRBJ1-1	CASSEGYGTEAFF	TGTGCCAGCAGCGAGGGATACGGGACTGAAGCTTTCTTT
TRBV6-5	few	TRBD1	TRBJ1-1	CASSYLDRAGTEAFF	TGTGCCAGCAGTTACCTAGACAGGGCGGGAACTGAAGCTTTCTTT
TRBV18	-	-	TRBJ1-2	CASSSTRTRGRYGYTF	TGTGCCAGCTCTTCAACGAGGACCAGGGGACGGTATGGCTACACCTTC
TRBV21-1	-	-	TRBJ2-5	CASSPRDRGLGGIQETQYF	TGTGCCAGCAGCCCCCGGGACAGGGGGCTTGGGGGGATCCAAGAGACCCAGTACTTC
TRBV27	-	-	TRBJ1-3	CASSFVPPRIGNTIYF	TGTGCCAGCAGTTTCGTCCCTCCGAGGATTGGAAACACCATATATTTT
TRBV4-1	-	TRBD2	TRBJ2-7	CASSQVTSGTYEQYF	TGCGCCAGCAGCCAAGTAACTAGCGGGACCTACGAGCAGTACTTC
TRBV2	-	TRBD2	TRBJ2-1	CASSAPGTSGGNEQFF	TGTGCCAGCAGTGCCCCCGGGACTAGCGGAGGCAATGAGCAGTTCTTC
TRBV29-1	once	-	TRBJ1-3	CSVIGGPLSSGNTIYF	TGCAGCGTGATCGGCGGCCCGCTTAGCTCTGGAAACACCATATATTTT
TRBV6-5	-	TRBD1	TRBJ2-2	CASSYFHRGETGELFF	TGTGCCAGCAGTTATTTCCACAGGGGAGAGACCGGGGAGCTGTTTTTT
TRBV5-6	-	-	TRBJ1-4	CASSLSGGEKLFF	TGTGCCAGCAGCTTGTCCGGAGGTGAAAAACTGTTTTTT
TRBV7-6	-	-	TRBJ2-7	CASSPRGSSYEQYF	TGTGCCAGCAGCCCTCGTGGGAGCTCCTACGAGCAGTACTTC
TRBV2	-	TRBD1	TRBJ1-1	CASSDPGGNTEAFF	TGTGCCAGCAGTGACCCAGGGGGGAACACTGAAGCTTTCTTT
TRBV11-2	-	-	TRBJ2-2	CASSLVGQGGTGELFF	TGTGCCAGCAGCTTAGTCGGGCAGGGCGGCACCGGGGAGCTGTTTTTT
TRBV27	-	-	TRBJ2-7	CASSSLGAPYEQYF	TGTGCCAGCAGTTCTTTAGGGGCCCCCTACGAGCAGTACTTC
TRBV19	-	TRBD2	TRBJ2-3	CASSARLAGADTQYF	TGTGCCAGTAGTGCAAGACTAGCGGGAGCAGATACGCAGTATTTT
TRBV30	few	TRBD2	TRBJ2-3	CAWSGGGGGSLDTQYF	TGTGCCTGGTCCGGCGGGGGGGGTGGGTCCTTAGATACGCAGTATTTT
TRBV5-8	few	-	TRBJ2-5	CASSASQETQYF	TGTGCCAGCAGCGCGAGCCAAGAGACCCAGTACTTC
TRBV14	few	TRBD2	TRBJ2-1	CASSQETPWASGHNEQFF	TGTGCCAGCAGCCAAGAGACTCCTTGGGCTAGCGGGCACAATGAGCAGTTCTTC